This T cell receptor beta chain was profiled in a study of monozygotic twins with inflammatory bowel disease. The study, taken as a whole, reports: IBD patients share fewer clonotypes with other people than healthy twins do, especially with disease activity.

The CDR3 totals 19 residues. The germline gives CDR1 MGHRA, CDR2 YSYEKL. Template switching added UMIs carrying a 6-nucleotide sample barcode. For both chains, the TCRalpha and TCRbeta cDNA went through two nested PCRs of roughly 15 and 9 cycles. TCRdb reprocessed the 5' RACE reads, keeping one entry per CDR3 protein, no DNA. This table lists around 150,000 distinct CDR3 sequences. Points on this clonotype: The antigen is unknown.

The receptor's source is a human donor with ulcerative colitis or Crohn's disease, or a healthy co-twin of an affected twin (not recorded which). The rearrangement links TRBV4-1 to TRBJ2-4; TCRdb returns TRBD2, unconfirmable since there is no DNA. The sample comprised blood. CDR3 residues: CASSQDHDSGRRAKNIQYF.